These T cell receptor beta chains were read from a single sample in a study of blood T cells in healthy people across ages. Each CDR3 protein is one row after TCRdb ran MiXCR on the 5' RACE reads. The sample lists some 1 million distinct CDR3 sequences, more than 40% occurring once. The source material was blood. All receptors come from a woman aged 55-69 years in good health. The CDR3 runs from the conserved cysteine through the conserved F or W. A D gene is named only where the DNA matches it firmly. Clone size is shown for a subset of rows, as once, few, many or a class of expanded clone.

d_call | j_call | clone_size | v_call | cdr3_aa | cdr3_nt
NA | TRBJ1-2 | NA | TRBV4-1 | CASRHSTLWGAKGGGYTF | TGCGCCAGCAGACATAGTACCTTGTGGGGCGCGAAGGGGGGAGGCTACACCTTC
NA | TRBJ2-5 | NA | TRBV9 | CASSKTGSQETQYF | TGTGCCAGCAGCAAAACAGGTTCCCAAGAGACCCAGTACTTC
NA | TRBJ2-3 | NA | TRBV24-1 | CATSDPTPLARTDTQYF | TGTGCCACCAGTGATCCGACCCCTTTGGCCCGCACAGATACGCAGTATTTT
NA | TRBJ2-3 | NA | TRBV12-3/TRBV12-4 | CASSLRSMEQGTQYF | TGTGCCAGCAGTTTACGGAGTATGGAACAGGGAACGCAGTATTTT
NA | TRBJ2-7 | few | TRBV27 | CASSPGLAVNEQYF | TGTGCCAGCAGCCCTGGCTTAGCGGTGAACGAGCAGTACTTC
NA | TRBJ2-6 | many | TRBV7-2 | CASSPRSEGRDSGANVLTF | TGTGCCAGCAGCCCTCGGTCGGAGGGACGTGACTCTGGGGCCAACGTCCTGACTTTC
NA | TRBJ2-5 | NA | TRBV28 | CASNRSRRASGQYF | TGCGCCAGCAACCGTAGCAGGAGGGCGAGTGGGCAGTACTTC
TRBD2 | TRBJ2-1 | few | TRBV10-3 | CAISEGRAGNNEQFF | TGTGCCATCAGTGAAGGACGAGCGGGAAACAATGAGCAGTTCTTC
NA | TRBJ2-7 | NA | TRBV7-9 | CASSRADRSPYEQYF | TGTGCCAGCAGCCGTGCCGACAGGTCTCCCTACGAGCAGTACTTC
TRBD1 | TRBJ2-6 | many | TRBV5-1 | CASSLRGDRVGSGANVLTF | TGCGCCAGCAGCCTCCGAGGGGACAGGGTAGGCTCTGGGGCCAACGTCCTGACTTTC
NA | TRBJ2-7 | NA | TRBV20-1 | CSARDRQRVYNEQYF | TGCAGTGCTAGAGATCGGCAGCGGGTGTACAATGAGCAGTACTTC
NA | TRBJ2-5 | NA | TRBV7-9 | CASSQGITNQETQYF | TGTGCCAGCAGCCAGGGGATTACGAACCAAGAGACCCAGTACTTC
NA | TRBJ2-1 | NA | TRBV5-1 | CASRRDSYNEQFF | TGCGCCAGCCGCCGGGACTCCTACAATGAGCAGTTCTTC
NA | TRBJ2-7 | few | TRBV11-1 | CASSAGLTYEQYF | TGTGCCAGCAGCGCGGGACTCACCTACGAGCAGTACTTC
NA | TRBJ2-3 | NA | TRBV29-1 | CSAVGRAEADTQYF | TGCAGCGCCGTCGGGAGAGCCGAAGCAGATACGCAGTATTTT
TRBD1 | TRBJ1-1 | few | TRBV12-3/TRBV12-4 | CASSWGQERNTEAFF | TGTGCCAGCAGTTGGGGACAGGAGAGGAACACTGAAGCTTTCTTT
NA | TRBJ1-2 | few | TRBV13 | CASSGRDNYGYTF | TGTGCCAGCAGCGGCCGGGACAACTATGGCTACACCTTC
TRBD2 | TRBJ2-5 | NA | TRBV3-1 | CASTLAGGPETQYF | TGTGCCAGCACCTTAGCGGGAGGGCCAGAGACCCAGTACTTC
TRBD1 | TRBJ2-5 | once | TRBV20-1 | CSARIGGWETQYF | TGCAGTGCTAGAATAGGGGGCTGGGAGACCCAGTACTTC
NA | TRBJ2-1 | few | TRBV9 | CASSSRVEEQFF | TGTGCCAGCAGCTCGCGGGTGGAAGAGCAGTTCTTC
NA | TRBJ1-6 | few | TRBV6-1 | CASSVGQSPLHF | TGTGCCAGCAGTGTGGGACAATCACCCCTCCACTTT
NA | TRBJ2-7 | few | TRBV29-1 | CSARQGFGEQYF | TGCAGCGCCCGGCAGGGGTTCGGCGAGCAGTACTTC
TRBD2 | TRBJ2-7 | NA | TRBV20-1 | CSANARGGEQYF | TGCAGTGCTAATGCCCGGGGGGGCGAGCAGTACTTC
NA | TRBJ2-7 | NA | TRBV14 | CASSQSVEQYF | TGTGCCAGCAGCCAATCGGTCGAGCAGTACTTC
NA | TRBJ2-5 | few | TRBV14 | CASSQEREFGETQYF | TGTGCCAGCAGCCAAGAGCGTGAGTTCGGGGAGACCCAGTACTTC
NA | TRBJ2-3 | NA | TRBV10-3 | CAMGPTDTQYF | TGTGCCATGGGGCCCACAGATACGCAGTATTTT
TRBD1 | TRBJ1-1 | few | TRBV15 | CATSQDRGTEAFF | TGTGCCACCAGCCAGGACAGGGGAACTGAAGCTTTCTTT
TRBD2 | TRBJ2-7 | NA | TRBV27 | CASSLVGIAGNYEQYF | TGTGCCAGCAGTTTAGTCGGGATAGCGGGGAACTACGAGCAGTACTTC
TRBD2 | TRBJ2-1 | few | TRBV6-5 | CASRAGTSPYNEQFF | TGTGCCAGCAGGGCCGGGACTAGTCCTTACAATGAGCAGTTCTTC
TRBD2 | TRBJ2-7 | NA | TRBV5-1 | CASSFWREVSYEQYF | TGCGCCAGCAGCTTTTGGCGGGAGGTCTCCTACGAGCAGTACTTC
TRBD2 | TRBJ2-1 | NA | TRBV12-3/TRBV12-4 | CASSSAGGGLNEQFF | TGTGCCAGCAGTTCCGCCGGCGGGGGTTTGAATGAGCAGTTCTTC
TRBD1 | TRBJ1-4 | NA | TRBV13 | CASSTRTGTNEKLFF | TGTGCCAGCAGCACTCGGACAGGAACTAATGAAAAACTGTTTTTT
TRBD1 | TRBJ2-1 | once | TRBV9 | CASSPSTGRGFSEQFF | TGTGCCAGCAGCCCTTCGACAGGGAGAGGTTTTAGTGAGCAGTTCTTC
TRBD2 | TRBJ2-7 | NA | TRBV20-1 | CSARGYSGRFHEQYF | TGCAGTGCTAGAGGGTATAGCGGGAGATTCCACGAGCAGTACTTC
TRBD1 | TRBJ2-1 | NA | TRBV10-3 | CAISEQGPSCEQFF | TGTGCCATCAGCGAACAGGGGCCCTCCTGCGAGCAGTTCTTC
NA | TRBJ2-4 | NA | TRBV2 | CASGTLDIQYF | TGTGCCAGCGGGACGTTGGACATTCAGTACTTC
NA | TRBJ2-5 | few | TRBV20-1 | CSATDDRQETQYF | TGCAGTGCTACCGACGACAGGCAAGAGACCCAGTACTTC
TRBD2 | TRBJ2-2 | NA | TRBV27 | CASSRLAGGAGGELFF | TGTGCCAGCAGTCGCCTAGCGGGGGGAGCCGGCGGGGAGCTGTTTTTT
TRBD1 | TRBJ2-3 | many | TRBV29-1 | CSVLRGDTQYF | TGCAGCGTTCTCAGGGGGGATACGCAGTATTTT
NA | TRBJ2-7 | NA | TRBV27 | CASSPGAVPSYEQYF | TGTGCCAGCAGCCCCGGGGCCGTTCCGTCCTACGAGCAGTACTTC
NA | TRBJ2-1 | once | TRBV7-9 | CASSHPGLEQFF | TGTGCCAGCAGCCACCCGGGCTTAGAGCAGTTCTTC